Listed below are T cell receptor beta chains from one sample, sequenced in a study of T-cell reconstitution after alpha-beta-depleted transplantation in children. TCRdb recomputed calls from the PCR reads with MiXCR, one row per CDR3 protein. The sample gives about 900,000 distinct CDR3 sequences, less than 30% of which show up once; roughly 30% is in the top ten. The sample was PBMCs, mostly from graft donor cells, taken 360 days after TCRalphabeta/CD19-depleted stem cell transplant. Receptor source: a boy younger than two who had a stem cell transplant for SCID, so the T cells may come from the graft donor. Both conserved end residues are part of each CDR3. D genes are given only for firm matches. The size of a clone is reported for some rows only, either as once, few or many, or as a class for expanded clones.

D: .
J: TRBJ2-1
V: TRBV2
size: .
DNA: TGTGCCAGCAGCTCCATATCCTACAATGAGCAGTTCTTC
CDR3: CASSSISYNEQFF

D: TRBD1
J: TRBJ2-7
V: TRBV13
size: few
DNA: TGTGCCAGCAGCTTCGGGACAGGGCAATCCTACGAGCAGTACTTC
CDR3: CASSFGTGQSYEQYF

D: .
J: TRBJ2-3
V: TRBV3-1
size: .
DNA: TGTGCCAGCAGCCAAGGCGTCGTATGGGGCACAGATACGCAGTATTTT
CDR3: CASSQGVVWGTDTQYF

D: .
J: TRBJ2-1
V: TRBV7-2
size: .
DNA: TGTGCCAGCATAGGGGGAGGGGATGAGCAGTTCTTC
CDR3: CASIGGGDEQFF

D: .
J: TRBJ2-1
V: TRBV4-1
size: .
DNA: TGCGCCAGCAGCCCACTATCGGGGCAGCCCAATGAGCAGTTCTTC
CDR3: CASSPLSGQPNEQFF

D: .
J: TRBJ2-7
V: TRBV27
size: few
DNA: TGTGCCAGCAGTTATCGGGGTTTTGGCGAGCAGTACTTC
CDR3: CASSYRGFGEQYF

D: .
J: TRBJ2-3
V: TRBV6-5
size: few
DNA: TGTGCCAGCACCAACGGGGCCACGCAGTATTTT
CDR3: CASTNGATQYF

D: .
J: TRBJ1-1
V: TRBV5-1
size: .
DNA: TGCGCCAGCAGCTTGGTAGGGATAACTGAAGCTTTCTTT
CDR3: CASSLVGITEAFF

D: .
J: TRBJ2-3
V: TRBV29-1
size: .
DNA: TGCAGCGTTGAAGCCCCCGTAGGCGTCACAGATACGCAGTATTTT
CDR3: CSVEAPVGVTDTQYF

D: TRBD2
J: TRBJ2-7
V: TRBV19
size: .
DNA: TGTGCCAGTCGCCCTAGCGGGGGGCCCCACGAGCAGTACTTC
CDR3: CASRPSGGPHEQYF

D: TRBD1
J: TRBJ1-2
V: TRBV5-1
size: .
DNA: TGCGCCAGCAGCGTGGACCGGGACAGGGGATTAAGTACCTTC
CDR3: CASSVDRDRGLSTF

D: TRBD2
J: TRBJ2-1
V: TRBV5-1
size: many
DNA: TGCGCCAGCGGTGCCGGGACTAGCGGATACAATGAGCAGTTCTTC
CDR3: CASGAGTSGYNEQFF

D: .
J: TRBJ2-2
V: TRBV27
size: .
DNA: TGTGCCAGCAGTTTATTACCCGGCACCGGGGAGCTGTTTTTT
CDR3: CASSLLPGTGELFF

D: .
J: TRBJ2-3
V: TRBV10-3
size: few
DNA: TGTGCCATCAAAGGCGGCACTAGCACAGATACGCAGTATTTT
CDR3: CAIKGGTSTDTQYF

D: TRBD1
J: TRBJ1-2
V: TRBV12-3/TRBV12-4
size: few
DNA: TGTGCCAGCAGTTCCCCCGGGACAGGGAACGGCTACACCTTC
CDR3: CASSSPGTGNGYTF

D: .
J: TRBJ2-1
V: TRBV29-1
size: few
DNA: TGCAGCGTTGAAGTCGTGGGACACAATGAGCAGTTCTTC
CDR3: CSVEVVGHNEQFF

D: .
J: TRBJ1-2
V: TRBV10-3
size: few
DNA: TGTGCCATCAGTGAGTCGAAAGTTCTACAGTATGGCTACACCTTC
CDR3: CAISESKVLQYGYTF

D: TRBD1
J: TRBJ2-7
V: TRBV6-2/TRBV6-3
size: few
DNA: TGTGCCAGCAGTTACGATTGGGACAGCAATACCTACGAGCAGTACTTC
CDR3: CASSYDWDSNTYEQYF

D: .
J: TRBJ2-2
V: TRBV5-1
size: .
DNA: TGCGCCAGCAGCTTGTCGGCGGGCCCTGGCACCGGGGAGCTGTTTTTT
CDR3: CASSLSAGPGTGELFF

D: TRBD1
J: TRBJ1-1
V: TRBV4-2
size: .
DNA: TGTGCCAGCAGCCAAGATCGCCGGACAGGGAAGGACACTGAAGCTTTCTTT
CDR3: CASSQDRRTGKDTEAFF

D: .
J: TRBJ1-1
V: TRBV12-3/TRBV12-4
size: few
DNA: TGTGCCAGCAGCCCCTATGTGGGAAACACTGAAGCTTTCTTT
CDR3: CASSPYVGNTEAFF

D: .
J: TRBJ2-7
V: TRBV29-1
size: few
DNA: TGCAGCGCAGGGAATGGATTAACCTACGAGCAGTACTTC
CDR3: CSAGNGLTYEQYF

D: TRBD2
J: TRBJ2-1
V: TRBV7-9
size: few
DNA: TGTGCCAGCAGCGCCCCGGAGCGGGGGGCTTACAATGAGCAGTTCTTC
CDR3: CASSAPERGAYNEQFF

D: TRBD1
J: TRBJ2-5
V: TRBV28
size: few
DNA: TGTGCCAGCAGCTGGGGAACCCAGGGGGTTCCAGAGACCCAGTACTTC
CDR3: CASSWGTQGVPETQYF

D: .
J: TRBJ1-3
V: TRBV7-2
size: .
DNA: TGTGCCAGCAGCTTATGGTCCCAGGGGACTGGAAACACCATATATTTT
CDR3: CASSLWSQGTGNTIYF

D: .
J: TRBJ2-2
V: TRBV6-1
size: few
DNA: TGTGCCAGCGATCGTCAGGGGGGCACCGGGGAGCTGTTTTTT
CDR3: CASDRQGGTGELFF

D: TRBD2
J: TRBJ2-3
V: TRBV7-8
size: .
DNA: TGTGCCAGCAGCACCGGACTAGCCCCTTTGGGAGATACGCAGTATTTT
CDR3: CASSTGLAPLGDTQYF

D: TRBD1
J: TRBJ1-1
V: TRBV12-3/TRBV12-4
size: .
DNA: TGTGCCAGCAGTCTGACAGGGAAAGCTTTCTTT
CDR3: CASSLTGKAFF

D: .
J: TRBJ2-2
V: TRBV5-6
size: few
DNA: TGTGCCAGCAGCTTGGGCATAGCGTCGACCGGGGAGCTGTTTTTT
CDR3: CASSLGIASTGELFF

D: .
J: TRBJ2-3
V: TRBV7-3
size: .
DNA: TGTGCCAGCAGCCCTGCCGGGTGGACAGATACGCAGTATTTT
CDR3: CASSPAGWTDTQYF

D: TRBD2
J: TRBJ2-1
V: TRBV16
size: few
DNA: TGTGCCAGCAGCCAATTCGGTGCTAGCGGGGGGGCTGAGCAGTTCTTC
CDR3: CASSQFGASGGAEQFF

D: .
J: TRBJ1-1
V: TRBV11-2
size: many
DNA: TGTGCCAGCAGCCCCGGGGCAGGTACTGAAGCTTTCTTT
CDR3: CASSPGAGTEAFF